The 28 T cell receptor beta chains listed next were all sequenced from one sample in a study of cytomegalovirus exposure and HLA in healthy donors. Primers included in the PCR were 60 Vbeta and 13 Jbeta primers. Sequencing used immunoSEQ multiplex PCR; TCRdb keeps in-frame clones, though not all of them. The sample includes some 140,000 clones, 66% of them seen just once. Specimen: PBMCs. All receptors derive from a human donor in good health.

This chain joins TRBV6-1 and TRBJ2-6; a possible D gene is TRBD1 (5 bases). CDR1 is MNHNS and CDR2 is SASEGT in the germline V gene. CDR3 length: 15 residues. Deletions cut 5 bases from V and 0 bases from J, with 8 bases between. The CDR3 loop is CASSKDSSGANVLTF. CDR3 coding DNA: TGTGCCAGCAGTAAAGACAGCTCTGGGGCCAACGTCCTGACTTTC.

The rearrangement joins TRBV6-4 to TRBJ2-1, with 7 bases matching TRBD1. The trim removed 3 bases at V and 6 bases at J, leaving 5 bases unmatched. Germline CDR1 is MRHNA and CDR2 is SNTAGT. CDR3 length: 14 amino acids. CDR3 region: CASSERGLGNEQFF. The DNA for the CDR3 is TGTGCCAGCAGTGAAAGGGGGCTTGGCAATGAGCAGTTCTTC.

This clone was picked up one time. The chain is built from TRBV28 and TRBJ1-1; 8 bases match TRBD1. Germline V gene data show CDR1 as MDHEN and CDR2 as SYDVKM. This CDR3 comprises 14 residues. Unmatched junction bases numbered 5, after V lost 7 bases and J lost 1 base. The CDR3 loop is CASTGQGENTEAFF. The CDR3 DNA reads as TGTGCCAGCACCGGACAGGGAGAGAACACTGAAGCTTTCTTT.

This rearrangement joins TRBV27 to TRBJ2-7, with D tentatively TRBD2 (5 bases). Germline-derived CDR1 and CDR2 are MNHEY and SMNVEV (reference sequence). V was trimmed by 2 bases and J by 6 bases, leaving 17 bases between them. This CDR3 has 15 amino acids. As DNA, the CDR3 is TGTGCCAGCAGTTTAAGTAGGGAGTCTGATTCCGAGCAGTACTTC. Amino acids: CASSLSRESDSEQYF.

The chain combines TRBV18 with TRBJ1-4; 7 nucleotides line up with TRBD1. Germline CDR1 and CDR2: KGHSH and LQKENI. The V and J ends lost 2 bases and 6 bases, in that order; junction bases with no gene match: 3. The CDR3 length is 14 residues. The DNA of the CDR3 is TGTGCCAGCTCACCAGGGACAGAGGATGAAAAACTGTTTTTT. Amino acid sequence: CASSPGTEDEKLFF.

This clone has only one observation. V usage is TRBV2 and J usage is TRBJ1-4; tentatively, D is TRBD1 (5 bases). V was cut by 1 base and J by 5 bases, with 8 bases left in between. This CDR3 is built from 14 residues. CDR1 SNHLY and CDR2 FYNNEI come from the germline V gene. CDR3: CASSEGRGNEKLFF. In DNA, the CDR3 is TGTGCCAGCAGTGAAGGGAGGGGCAATGAAAAACTGTTTTTT. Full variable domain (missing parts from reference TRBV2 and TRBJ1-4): EPEVTQTPSHQVTQMGQEVILRCVPISNHLYFYWYRQILGQKVEFLVSFYNNEISEKSEIFDDQFSVERPDGSNFTLKIRSTKLEDSAMYFCASSEGRGNEKLFFGSGTQLSVL.

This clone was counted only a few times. The CDR3 reads CATRGGPLGNEQYF. As DNA, the CDR3 is TGTGCCACCCGCGGGGGGCCCCTCGGCAACGAGCAGTACTTC. The chain combines TRBV28 with TRBJ2-7, with 8 bases identical to TRBD2. The junction had 13 bases not matched to a gene; V was cut back by 10 bases and J by 5 bases. The CDR3 has 14 residues. Germline loops: CDR1 MDHEN, CDR2 SYDVKM.

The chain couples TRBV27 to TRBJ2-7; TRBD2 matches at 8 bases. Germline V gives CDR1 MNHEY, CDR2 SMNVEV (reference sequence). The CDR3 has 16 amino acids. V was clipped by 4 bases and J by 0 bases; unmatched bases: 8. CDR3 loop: CASSSMVAGSSYEQYF. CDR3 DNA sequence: TGTGCCAGCAGTTCAATGGTAGCGGGATCCTCCTACGAGCAGTACTTC.

This CDR3 reads CASSLRTGGGYEQYF. CDR3 sequence (DNA): TGCGCCAGCAGCTTGAGGACAGGGGGGGGCTACGAGCAGTACTTC. This chain uses TRBV5-1 with TRBJ2-7; 10 bases fit TRBD1. Germline V CDR1 and CDR2: SGHRS, YFSETQ. V shed 1 base, J shed 3 bases, and the junction held 4 bases outside the gene matches. The CDR3 totals 15 residues.

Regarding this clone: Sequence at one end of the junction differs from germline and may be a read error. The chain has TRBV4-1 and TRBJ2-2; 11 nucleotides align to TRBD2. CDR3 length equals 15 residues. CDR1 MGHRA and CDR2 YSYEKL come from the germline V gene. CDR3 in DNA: TGCGCCAGCAGACAAGGGACTAGCGGCGCCCGGGAGCTGTTTTTT. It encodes CASRQGTSGARELFF.

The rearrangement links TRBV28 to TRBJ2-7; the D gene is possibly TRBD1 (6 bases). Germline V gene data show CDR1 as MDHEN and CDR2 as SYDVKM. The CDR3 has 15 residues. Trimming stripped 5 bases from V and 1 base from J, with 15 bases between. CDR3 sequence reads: CASSEHRVRSYEQYF. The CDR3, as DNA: TGTGCCAGCAGTGAACACAGGGTTAGGTCCTACGAGCAGTACTTC. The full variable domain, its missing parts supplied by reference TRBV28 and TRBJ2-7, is DVKVTQSSRYLVKRTGEKVFLECVQDMDHENMFWYRQDPGLGLRLIYFSYDVKMKEKGDIPEGYSVSREKKERFSLILESASTNQTSMYLCASSEHRVRSYEQYFGPGTRLTVT.

The CDR3 loop reads CASSQGTANEQFF. The CDR3 DNA is TGTGCCAGCAGCCAAGGGACAGCCAATGAGCAGTTCTTC. The gene calls are TRBV4-2 and TRBJ2-1, with TRBD1 as a possible D gene (6 bases). Trimming took 1 base from V and 6 from J, leaving 7 bases between them. The CDR3 contains 13 residues. Germline values: CDR1 LGHNA, CDR2 YNFKEQ.

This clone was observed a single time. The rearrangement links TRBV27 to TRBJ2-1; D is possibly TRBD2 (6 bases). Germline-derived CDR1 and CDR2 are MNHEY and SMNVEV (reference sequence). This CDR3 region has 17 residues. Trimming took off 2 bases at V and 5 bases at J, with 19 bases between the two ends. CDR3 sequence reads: CASSLPRRVPYHNEQFF. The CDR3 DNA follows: TGTGCCAGCAGTTTACCGCGGAGGGTCCCCTATCACAATGAGCAGTTCTTC.

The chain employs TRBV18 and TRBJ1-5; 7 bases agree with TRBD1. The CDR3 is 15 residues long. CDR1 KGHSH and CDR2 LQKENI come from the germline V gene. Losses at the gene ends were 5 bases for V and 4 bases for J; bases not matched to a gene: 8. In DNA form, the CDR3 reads TGTGCCAGCTCAGGCGGGACAGCCAGAAATCAGCCCCAGCATTTT. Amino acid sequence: CASSGGTARNQPQHF.

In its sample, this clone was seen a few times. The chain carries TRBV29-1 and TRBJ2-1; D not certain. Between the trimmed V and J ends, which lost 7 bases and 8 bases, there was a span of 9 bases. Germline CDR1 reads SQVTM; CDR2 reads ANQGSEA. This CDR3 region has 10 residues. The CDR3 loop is CSAIADEQFF. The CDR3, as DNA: TGCAGCGCTATCGCGGATGAGCAGTTCTTC.

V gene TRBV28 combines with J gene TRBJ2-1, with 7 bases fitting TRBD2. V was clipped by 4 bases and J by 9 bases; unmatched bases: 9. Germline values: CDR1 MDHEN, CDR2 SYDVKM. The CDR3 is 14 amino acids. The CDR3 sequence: CASSSPGGSGEQFF. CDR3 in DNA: TGTGCCAGCAGTTCCCCAGGCGGGAGCGGTGAGCAGTTCTTC.

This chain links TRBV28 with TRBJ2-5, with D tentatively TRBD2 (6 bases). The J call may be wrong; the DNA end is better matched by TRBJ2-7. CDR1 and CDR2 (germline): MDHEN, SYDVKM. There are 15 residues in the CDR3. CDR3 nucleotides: TGTGCCAGCAGTGAAATCGGGAGAGACCCCTACGAGCAGTACTTC. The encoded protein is CASSEIGRDPYEQYF.

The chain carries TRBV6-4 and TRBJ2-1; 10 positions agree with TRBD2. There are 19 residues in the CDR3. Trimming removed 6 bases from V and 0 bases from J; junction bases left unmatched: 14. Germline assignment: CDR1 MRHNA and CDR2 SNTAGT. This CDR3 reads CASRVDRTSGDSSYNEQFF. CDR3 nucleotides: TGTGCCAGCAGGGTCGATCGGACTAGCGGAGACTCCTCCTACAATGAGCAGTTCTTC.

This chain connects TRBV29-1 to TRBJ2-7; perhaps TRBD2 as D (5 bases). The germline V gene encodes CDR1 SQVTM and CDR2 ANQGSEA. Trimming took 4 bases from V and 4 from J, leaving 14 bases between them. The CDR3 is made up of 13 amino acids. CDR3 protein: CSVASRGAYEQYF. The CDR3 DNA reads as TGCAGCGTTGCTAGCCGAGGAGCGTACGAGCAGTACTTC.

CDR3 amino acids: CSVASGYQETQYF. In DNA, the CDR3 is TGCAGCGTGGCTAGCGGGTACCAAGAGACCCAGTACTTC. V and J are TRBV29-1 and TRBJ2-5; 8 bases are a match to TRBD2. V lost 6 bases and J lost 0; bases outside the gene matches: 3. Germline-derived CDR1 and CDR2 are SQVTM and ANQGSEA. This CDR3 has 13 amino acids.

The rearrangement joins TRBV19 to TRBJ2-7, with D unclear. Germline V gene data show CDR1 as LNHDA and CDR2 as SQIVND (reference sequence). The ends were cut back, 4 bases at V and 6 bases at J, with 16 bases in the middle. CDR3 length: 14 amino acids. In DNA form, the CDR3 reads TGTGCCAGTAGTACCCAAGTTCGGTATGGCGAGCAGTACTTC. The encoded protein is CASSTQVRYGEQYF. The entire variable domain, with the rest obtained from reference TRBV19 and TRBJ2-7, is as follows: DGGITQSPKYLFRKEGQNVTLSCEQNLNHDAMYWYRQDPGQGLRLIYYSQIVNDFQKGDIAEGYSVSREKKESFPLTVTSAQKNPTAFYLCASSTQVRYGEQYFGPGTRLTVT.

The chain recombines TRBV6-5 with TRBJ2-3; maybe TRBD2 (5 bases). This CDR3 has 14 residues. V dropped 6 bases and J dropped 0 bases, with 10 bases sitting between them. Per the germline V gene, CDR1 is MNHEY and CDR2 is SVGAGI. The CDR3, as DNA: TGTGCCAGCAGCAGAGGGTCTAGCACAGATACGCAGTATTTT. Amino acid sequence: CASSRGSSTDTQYF.

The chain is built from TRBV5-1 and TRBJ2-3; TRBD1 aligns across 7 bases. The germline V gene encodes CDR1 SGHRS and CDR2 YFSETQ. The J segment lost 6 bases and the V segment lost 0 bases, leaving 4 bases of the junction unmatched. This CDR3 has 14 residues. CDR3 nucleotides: TGCGCCAGCAGCTTGGGGCAGGGGGAGGATACGCAGTATTTT. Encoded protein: CASSLGQGEDTQYF. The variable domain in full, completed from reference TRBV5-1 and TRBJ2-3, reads KAGVTQTPRYLIKTRGQQVTLSCSPISGHRSVSWYQQTPGQGLQFLFEYFSETQRNKGNFPGRFSGRQFSNSRSEMNVSTLELGDSALYLCASSLGQGEDTQYFGPGTRLTVL.

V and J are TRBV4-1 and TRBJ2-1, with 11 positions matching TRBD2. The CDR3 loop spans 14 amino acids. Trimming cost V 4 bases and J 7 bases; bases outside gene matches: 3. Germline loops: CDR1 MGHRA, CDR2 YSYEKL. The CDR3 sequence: CASSPSSGRNEQFF. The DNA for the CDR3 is TGCGCCAGCAGCCCCTCTAGCGGGAGGAATGAGCAGTTCTTC.

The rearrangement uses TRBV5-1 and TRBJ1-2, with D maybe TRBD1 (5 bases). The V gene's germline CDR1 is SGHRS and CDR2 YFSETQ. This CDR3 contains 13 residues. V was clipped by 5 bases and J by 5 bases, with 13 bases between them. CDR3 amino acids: CASSEGALYGYTF. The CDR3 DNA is TGCGCCAGCAGTGAAGGGGCGCTTTATGGCTACACCTTC.

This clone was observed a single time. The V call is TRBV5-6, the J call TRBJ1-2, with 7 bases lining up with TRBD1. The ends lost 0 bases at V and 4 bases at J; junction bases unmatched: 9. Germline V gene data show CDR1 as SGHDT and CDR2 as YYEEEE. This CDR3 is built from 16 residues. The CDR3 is CASSLGGDRTLYGYTF. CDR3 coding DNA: TGTGCCAGCAGCTTGGGGGGGGACAGAACTCTCTATGGCTACACCTTC.

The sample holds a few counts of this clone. The CDR3 sequence is CASGLVLTGAAGEQFF. The CDR3 nucleotides are TGTGCTAGTGGTTTGGTACTTACTGGAGCGGCTGGGGAGCAGTTCTTC. The chain has TRBV12-5 and TRBJ2-1, with a weak D call TRBD2 (5 bases). The CDR3 consists of 16 residues. V lost 0 bases, J lost 10 bases, and 19 bases lay in between. Germline-derived CDR1 and CDR2 are LGHNT and FRNRAP.

The CDR3 coding sequence is TGTGCCAGTGGGGGGGGGAGGGCCGTCGCCGGGGAGCTGTTTTTT. Residues: CASGGGRAVAGELFF. This chain uses TRBV19 with TRBJ2-2, with 7 bases lining up with TRBD2. Trimming cost V 8 bases and J 6 bases; bases outside gene matches: 12. This CDR3 contains 15 residues. The V gene's germline CDR1 is LNHDA and CDR2 SQIVND (reference sequence).